These T cell receptor beta chains were read from a single sample in a study of cytomegalovirus exposure and HLA in healthy donors. This table comes from immunoSEQ multiplex PCR, and its TCRdb copy is limited to in-frame clones, with some not included. The sample lists about 180,000 clones, more than 65% occurring once. The sequencing input was PBMCs. The receptor source for this set is a woman aged 45-65 years in good health and CMV-seronegative. Each CDR3 is given with its conserved first and last residue. Fields, in order: V gene, D gene, J gene, clone size, CDR3 DNA, CDR3 protein. D genes are given only for firm matches. Clone size appears in some rows only: once, few, many, or a class for an expanded clone.

TRBV5-4,TRBD2,TRBJ2-3,.,TGTGCCAGCAGCTTACTAGCGGGGGGGCCCACAGATACGCAGTATTTT,CASSLLAGGPTDTQYF
TRBV6-6,.,TRBJ1-2,once,TGTGCCAGCAGTCCCCCAGGGAACTATGGCTACACCTTC,CASSPPGNYGYTF
TRBV19,.,TRBJ1-1,.,TGTGCCAGTAGTTGGAGACGGGAGACAGAAGCTTTCTTT,CASSWRRETEAFF
TRBV5-1,.,TRBJ2-7,.,TGCGCCAGCAGCTTCGGAGGGATCTCCTACGAGCAGTACTTC,CASSFGGISYEQYF
TRBV5-8,TRBD1,TRBJ2-1,.,TGTGCCAGCAGCTCAAATTTCCGGGACAGGGGCTTAGATGAGCAGTTCTTC,CASSSNFRDRGLDEQFF
TRBV7-2,.,TRBJ2-5,few,TGTGCCAGCAGCTTAGCTGATGTTTCTCCCCGGGGGCAAGAGACCCAGTACTTC,CASSLADVSPRGQETQYF
TRBV7-8,.,TRBJ1-3,.,TGTGCCAGCAGCTTTGGGGCGGGAAACACCATATATTTT,CASSFGAGNTIYF
TRBV5-1,.,TRBJ2-1,.,TGCGCCAGCAGGCTCCAGGGGAGCGAGCAGTTCTTC,CASRLQGSEQFF
TRBV6-5,.,TRBJ2-5,.,TGTGCCAGCAGTTACTCCCAGCAAGAGACCCAGTACTTC,CASSYSQQETQYF
TRBV7-8,.,TRBJ1-2,.,TGTGCCAGCAGCTTAGCGCGCTACAGAAACGGCTACTATGGCTACACCTTC,CASSLARYRNGYYGYTF
TRBV19,.,TRBJ2-3,few,TGTGCCAGTAGTATAGGTTCGGCAGATACGCAGTATTTT,CASSIGSADTQYF
TRBV28,TRBD1,TRBJ2-1,.,TGTGCCAGCAGTTTAATTGGGACAGTCTACAATGAGCAGTTCTTC,CASSLIGTVYNEQFF
TRBV11-2,TRBD2,TRBJ2-7,.,TGTGCCAGCAGCAATAGCGGGGGAACCTACGAGCAGTACTTC,CASSNSGGTYEQYF
TRBV7-9,TRBD1,TRBJ2-7,.,TGTGCCAGCAGGCCTACCGGGACAGGGGGCTTACACGAGCAGTACTTC,CASRPTGTGGLHEQYF
TRBV28,.,TRBJ2-3,.,TGTGCCAGCAGCCGGACAGCAACAGATACGCAGTATTTT,CASSRTATDTQYF
TRBV30,TRBD1,TRBJ1-6,few,TGTGCCTGGAGTGCGGACAGGGGCGGATCACCCCCCCACTTT,CAWSADRGGSPPHF
TRBV9,TRBD2,TRBJ2-1,.,TGTGCCAGCAGTACTAGCGGGGGCTGGAATGAGCAGTTCTTC,CASSTSGGWNEQFF
TRBV15,.,TRBJ2-3,.,TGTGCCACCAGCAGGGACAGCCAAAGGACAGATACGCAGTATTTT,CATSRDSQRTDTQYF
TRBV28,.,TRBJ1-2,.,TGTGCCACGAGCTTTGAGGTTATATCTGGCTACACCTTC,CATSFEVISGYTF
TRBV7-2,.,TRBJ2-1,.,TGTGCCAGCAGTTCAGACAGGTTTGAGCAGTTCTTC,CASSSDRFEQFF
TRBV7-2,.,TRBJ1-6,.,TGTGCCAGCAGACCCCGGGGGAACAGCCTCGTTTATAATTCACCCCTCCACTTT,CASRPRGNSLVYNSPLHF
TRBV28,.,TRBJ1-5,once,TGTGCCAGCAGTCCGGACAGTAATCAGCCCCAGCATTTT,CASSPDSNQPQHF
TRBV18,.,TRBJ1-5,once,TGTGCCAGCTCCCCCCCTGGGGGGAATCAGCCCCAGCATTTT,CASSPPGGNQPQHF
TRBV11-2,.,TRBJ2-3,.,TGTGCCAGCGGACCACAGGGCACAGATACGCAGTATTTT,CASGPQGTDTQYF
TRBV18,.,TRBJ1-1,.,TGTGCCAGCTCCCAGAGGGTACCAATTGGGGACACTGAAGCTTTCTTT,CASSQRVPIGDTEAFF
TRBV15,TRBD1,TRBJ1-1,.,TGTGCCACCAGCAGAGGACAGGGCACTATGAACACTGAAGCTTTCTTT,CATSRGQGTMNTEAFF
TRBV5-5,TRBD2,TRBJ2-7,few,TGTGCCAGCAGCCTGGGACTAGCGAGCTCCTACGAGCAGTACTTC,CASSLGLASSYEQYF
TRBV28,TRBD2,TRBJ2-2,.,TGTGCCAGCAGCTCCGGGACTAGCGGTACCGGGGAGCTGTTTTTT,CASSSGTSGTGELFF
TRBV9,.,TRBJ2-7,.,TGTGCCAGCAGCGTAGATTTAGGAGACGGCGCCTACGAGCAGTACTTC,CASSVDLGDGAYEQYF
TRBV7-3,.,TRBJ2-3,.,TGTGCCAGCAGCGCGACAGGCCTAAGCACAGATACGCAGTATTTT,CASSATGLSTDTQYF
TRBV14,TRBD2,TRBJ2-5,.,TGTGCCAGCAGCGGTTTCAGCGGGAGGGCGGTTGGAGAGACCCAGTACTTC,CASSGFSGRAVGETQYF
TRBV5-8,.,TRBJ2-3,once,TGTGCCAGCAGCTTGGGACAGGCCTTCACAGATACGCAGTATTTT,CASSLGQAFTDTQYF
TRBV11-2,.,TRBJ2-7,.,TGTGCCAGCAGCTTAGGAGAGACCTACGAGCAGTACTTC,CASSLGETYEQYF
TRBV6-5,.,TRBJ1-2,.,TGTGCCAGCAGTAACGACAGAAACATCTATGGCTACACCTTC,CASSNDRNIYGYTF
TRBV7-3,.,TRBJ1-2,.,TGTGCCAGCAGCCTCACAGGATATGGCTACACCTTC,CASSLTGYGYTF
TRBV29-1,.,TRBJ2-3,.,TGCAGCGTTGCGGACGCGGGAAAGAGAACAGATACGCAGTATTTT,CSVADAGKRTDTQYF
TRBV9,TRBD1,TRBJ2-7,.,TGTGCCAGCAGCGGGGACCAGGGGGCCTACGAGCAGTACTTC,CASSGDQGAYEQYF
TRBV6-5,.,TRBJ1-3,few,TGTGCCAGCGTAAAGACAGGTGGCTCTGGAAACACCATATATTTT,CASVKTGGSGNTIYF
TRBV9,TRBD1,TRBJ2-7,.,TGTGCCAGCAGCGTAGATGGACAGGGGCAGTACGAGCAGTACTTC,CASSVDGQGQYEQYF
TRBV28,TRBD1,TRBJ1-3,.,TGTGCCAGCAGTTCGGCCCTCCGGGACAGGGACGGAAACACCATATATTTT,CASSSALRDRDGNTIYF
TRBV4-1,TRBD1,TRBJ1-5,few,TGCGCCAGCAGCCAGGCGGGACAGTTGGTCCAGCCCCAGCATTTT,CASSQAGQLVQPQHF
TRBV15,TRBD1,TRBJ2-2,few,TGTGCCACCTCAGGGGGCGCGGGGGAGCTGTTTTTT,CATSGGAGELFF
TRBV5-6,TRBD1,TRBJ2-3,.,TGTGCCAGCAGCTTATTGGGACAGGGGACCGCAGATACGCAGTATTTT,CASSLLGQGTADTQYF
TRBV18,TRBD1,TRBJ1-2,.,TGTGCCAGCTCATCCGGGACAGGGGGCAACTATGGCTACACCTTC,CASSSGTGGNYGYTF
TRBV6-1,.,TRBJ2-7,.,TGTGCCAGCGGGAGACAAAATGGACAGCTCTACGAGCAGTACTTC,CASGRQNGQLYEQYF
TRBV7-9,.,TRBJ1-1,.,TGTGCCAGCAGCTTAGCGCGATGGAGGGACACTGAAGCTTTCTTT,CASSLARWRDTEAFF
TRBV5-6,TRBD1,TRBJ1-1,.,TGTGCCAGCAGCTATGGCCTTGAGTTGACAGGGGGAATCTTT,CASSYGLELTGGIF
TRBV27,TRBD1,TRBJ1-5,.,TGTGCCAGCAGTTTCAGGGACAGGGCTGGACAGCCCCAGCATTTT,CASSFRDRAGQPQHF
TRBV6-5,.,TRBJ2-7,.,TGTGCCAGCAGTTACTCCGGTCTAGGTCCGTACGAGCAGTACTTC,CASSYSGLGPYEQYF
TRBV5-4,.,TRBJ2-5,.,TGTGCCAGCAGCTTGGATGGGGCTCAAGAGACCCAGTACTTC,CASSLDGAQETQYF
TRBV28,.,TRBJ2-3,.,TGTGCCAGCAGTCCAACGCCGCTACAGGGTTCGATTAGCACAGATACGCAGTATTTT,CASSPTPLQGSISTDTQYF
TRBV28,.,TRBJ2-2,once,TGTGCCAGCAGATCACGACAGCCGGGCCACACCGGGGAGCTGTTTTTT,CASRSRQPGHTGELFF
TRBV28,.,TRBJ1-4,.,TGTGCCAGCAGTTTAGGAGGGTTGGGTGAAAAACTGTTTTTT,CASSLGGLGEKLFF
TRBV2,.,TRBJ1-1,.,TGTGCCAGCAGTCAACAGGGAGATGATGAAGCTTTCTTT,CASSQQGDDEAFF
TRBV5-4,TRBD1,TRBJ2-2,.,TGTGCCAGCAGCTTGGGGGGACAGAGGTCCGGGGAGCTGTTTTTT,CASSLGGQRSGELFF
TRBV9,.,TRBJ2-1,few,TGTGCCAGCAGCGTAGGGGGGACTTCCCAGAATGAGCAGTTCTTC,CASSVGGTSQNEQFF
TRBV30,.,TRBJ1-1,.,TGTGCCTGCCACATACAGCGGGGTCTTCGGGGATACGAAGCAGCTTTCTTT,CACHIQRGLRGYEAAFF